Below, 14 T cell receptor beta chains from the same sample are listed, as sequenced in a study of cytomegalovirus exposure and HLA in healthy donors. The PCR ran on 60 Vbeta and 13 Jbeta primers. Sequencing was performed with immunoSEQ multiplex PCR; in TCRdb, only in-frame clones are kept and a portion is missing. The repertoire holds some 140,000 clones, with 65% to 85% as singletons. The source material was PBMCs. The source is a young man in good health and CMV-seronegative.

The CDR3 loop is CASSVDRGDEQYF. In nucleotides, the CDR3 is TGCGCCAGCAGCGTGGACAGGGGGGACGAGCAGTACTTC. The genes are TRBV5-1 and TRBJ2-7; TRBD1 matches at 10 bases. CDR3 size: 13 residues. V shed 4 bases and J 5 bases; nucleotides not matched to a gene: 3. Looked up from germline, CDR1 is SGHRS and CDR2 is YFSETQ.

This clone was observed a handful of times. V usage is TRBV6-6 and J usage is TRBJ1-5; D remains unclear. This CDR3 is built from 15 residues. CDR1 MNHNY and CDR2 SVGAGI come from the germline V gene (reference sequence). Trimming took 4 bases from V and 0 from J, leaving 10 bases between them. The CDR3 sequence: CASSFSTLSNQPQHF. The CDR3 nucleotides are TGTGCCAGCAGTTTTTCGACACTTAGCAATCAGCCCCAGCATTTT.

The rearrangement uses TRBV27 and TRBJ1-6, with TRBD1 identical over 7 bases. CDR1 is MNHEY and CDR2 is SMNVEV in the germline V gene (reference sequence). Trimming at V came to 5 bases and at J to 7 bases, leaving 8 bases not matched to a gene. CDR3 size: 15 residues. CDR3 sequence: CASSPRQGRNSPLHF. CDR3 sequence (DNA): TGTGCCAGCAGTCCCCGACAGGGTCGGAATTCACCCCTCCACTTT.

This rearrangement joins TRBV29-1 to TRBJ1-2; 8 positions match TRBD1. CDR3 length: 14 residues. Per germline, CDR1 SQVTM and CDR2 ANQGSEA. Unmatched junction bases numbered 3, after V lost 1 base and J lost 2 bases. The CDR3 sequence: CSVEGAGGNYGYTF. The CDR3 bases are TGCAGCGTTGAAGGGGCAGGGGGCAACTATGGCTACACCTTC.

The rearrangement links TRBV5-6 to TRBJ1-2, with unresolved D. CDR3 length equals 14 residues. Germline CDR1 and CDR2: SGHDT and YYEEEE. V lost 1 base to trimming and J lost 6 bases, with 13 bases between them. The CDR3 sequence: CASSLLPMADGYTF. The CDR3 DNA reads as TGTGCCAGCAGCTTGCTCCCCATGGCTGATGGCTACACCTTC.

The genes are TRBV7-2 and TRBJ1-2, with a possible D match to TRBD1 (5 bases). CDR3 size: 14 residues. V shed 6 bases and J shed 4 bases, with 15 bases lying between them. CDR1 SGHTA and CDR2 FQGNSA come from the germline V gene. CDR3: CASRFGGEAYGYTF. CDR3 bases: TGTGCCAGCAGATTCGGGGGGGAGGCCTATGGCTACACCTTC.

V gene TRBV5-1 combines with J gene TRBJ2-7, with D possibly TRBD1 on 6 matching bases. Germline CDR1 reads SGHRS; CDR2 reads YFSETQ. The CDR3 has 15 residues. The V and J ends lost 0 bases and 3 bases respectively, with 13 bases between them. CDR3 DNA sequence: TGCGCCAGCAGCTTGGTTGGGGGCCAGCTCTACGAGCAGTACTTC. Residues: CASSLVGGQLYEQYF.

The CDR3 spells CASSSPGTGSYEQYF. CDR3 DNA sequence: TGCGCCAGCAGCTCGCCCGGGACAGGGAGCTACGAGCAGTACTTC. The chain combines TRBV5-1 with TRBJ2-7; TRBD1 matches 9 bases. Germline assignment: CDR1 SGHRS and CDR2 YFSETQ. J gave up 3 bases and V 3 bases, and 7 bases lay outside the gene matches. This CDR3 comprises 15 residues. Using reference TRBV5-1 and TRBJ2-7 for the parts outside the CDR3, the full variable domain is KAGVTQTPRYLIKTRGQQVTLSCSPISGHRSVSWYQQTPGQGLQFLFEYFSETQRNKGNFPGRFSGRQFSNSRSEMNVSTLELGDSALYLCASSSPGTGSYEQYFGPGTRLTVT.

This clone was seen a handful of times. The chain couples TRBV4-3 to TRBJ2-7, with D possibly being TRBD1 (6 bases). The CDR3 has 13 amino acids. CDR1 and CDR2 from the germline V gene are LGHNA and YSLEER. Trimming removed 8 bases from V and 0 bases from J, with 11 bases in between. The CDR3, as DNA: TGCGCCAGCGGCGAGACAGGCTCCTACGAGCAGTACTTC. Translation gives CASGETGSYEQYF.

The chain joins TRBV6-6 to TRBJ1-4; a possible D gene is TRBD1 (5 bases). V dropped 6 bases and J dropped 8 bases, with 10 bases sitting between them. The germline gives CDR1 MNHNY, CDR2 SVGAGI (reference sequence). The CDR3 runs to 12 residues. The DNA of the CDR3 is TGTGCCAGCAGCCTGCGGGGGGAAAAACTGTTTTTT. This codes for CASSLRGEKLFF.

The chain combines TRBV11-3 with TRBJ2-3; 11 positions match TRBD1. With V trimmed by 6 bases and J by 4 bases, 6 bases remained unmatched. Per germline, CDR1 SGHNT and CDR2 YENEEA. The CDR3 spans 15 residues. CDR3 nucleotide sequence: TGTGCCAGCAGTATCGGGACAGGGGGACCAGATACGCAGTATTTT. Translating it yields CASSIGTGGPDTQYF. Full variable domain (rest looked up from reference TRBV11-3 and TRBJ2-3): EAGVVQSPRYKIIEKKQPVAFWCNPISGHNTLYWYLQNLGQGPELLIRYENEEAVDDSQLPKDRFSAERLKGVDSTLKIQPAELGDSAVYLCASSIGTGGPDTQYFGPGTRLTVL.

The chain combines TRBV21-1 with TRBJ1-2; no check of the table's D call, TRBD1, against the DNA was made. TRBV21-1 is given as a pseudogene. The CDR3 has 18 amino acids. The CDR3 region is CASSKAPSTGYWRYGYTF. The CDR3 bases are TGTGCCAGCAGCAAGGCCCCTTCCACAGGGTACTGGCGCTATGGCTACACCTTC.

V gene TRBV18 combines with J gene TRBJ1-6; 8 nucleotides align to TRBD1. This CDR3 comprises 16 residues. Trimming at V came to 5 bases and at J to 7 bases, leaving 10 bases not matched to a gene. CDR1 is KGHSH and CDR2 is LQKENI in the germline V gene. The CDR3 DNA sequence: TGTGCCAGCTCAGGACAGGGAAGGGTGAGGAATTCACCCCTCCACTTT. Translation: CASSGQGRVRNSPLHF.

The chain carries TRBV7-8 and TRBJ2-2, with 10 nucleotides matching TRBD1. Trimming cost V 5 bases and J 9 bases; bases outside gene matches: 12. CDR1 is SGHVS and CDR2 is FQNEAQ in the germline V gene. The CDR3 sequence is 16 residues long. The CDR3: CASSPEAGTGAWELFF. CDR3 coding DNA: TGTGCCAGCAGCCCAGAAGCCGGGACAGGGGCCTGGGAGCTGTTTTTT.